This TCR beta chain was captured by sequencing in a study of CD8+ T cells in alopecia areata. Study information: Tofacitinib administration to treated patients was oral, at 5 to 10 mg twice daily. Study-level findings and limits: Persistence in scalp and blood during tofacitinib was observed for many expanded lesional clones.

Treatment denoted: oral pan-JAK inhibitor, 5-10 mg twice daily. This clone was detected a few times. Its specificity is not known. Extraction of RNA preceded its reverse transcription into cDNA, which served as the sequencing template. The repertoire was sequenced with immunoSEQ multiplex PCR; TCRdb's copy has only in-frame clones and lacks some. The table shows around 70,000 clones, with approximately 30% occurring only once. Germline V lookup: CDR1 SQVTM, CDR2 ANQGSEA. Trimming stripped 7 bases from V and 7 bases from J, with 7 bases between. The CDR3 is made up of 10 amino acids. This receptor was obtained from a human donor with alopecia areata. The chain combines TRBV29-1 with TRBJ2-2, with D uncertain. Sequenced here: CD8+ T cells sorted from blood, sampled at week 4, from a patient treated with tofacitinib. DNA of the CDR3: TGCAGCGCAGCCTTCGGGGAGCTGTTTTTT. Its protein is CSAAFGELFF.